These 32 T cell receptor beta chains originate from one sample sequenced in a study of blood T cell repertoires in COVID-19 (dated by TCRdb to the early 2020s). Receptor libraries were prepared by the immunoSEQ multiplex PCR assay. Sourced from immuneACCESS, this table was stored by TCRdb with only in-frame sequences that have V and J called. A share of the clones is absent; for the studies checked, an unresolved V gene accounts for under half, and the remainder has no known explanation. Across this sample there are about half a million clones, with approximately 85% seen only once. The top ten clonotypes cover roughly 3.2% of the sample. Sequenced: peripheral blood. Every receptor here comes from a human donor in a cohort sampled during active COVID-19.

V usage is TRBV6-5 and J usage is TRBJ1-3, with D perhaps matching TRBD1 (5 bases). Trimming cost V 1 base and J 2 bases, with 9 bases left between them. Germline V lookup: CDR1 MNHEY, CDR2 SVGAGI. This CDR3 has 15 residues. The CDR3 DNA is TGTGCCAGCAGTTACTTCTCAGGGACTGGAAACACCATATATTTT. Encoded protein: CASSYFSGTGNTIYF.

The DNA for the CDR3 is TGTGCCAGCACGGGACTAGCGGGAGACTTCACCGGGGAGCTGTTTTTT. Protein sequence: CASTGLAGDFTGELFF. This chain uses TRBV19 with TRBJ2-2, with 14 positions matching TRBD2. Germline V lookup: CDR1 LNHDA, CDR2 SQIVND (reference sequence). This CDR3 has 16 residues. The V and J ends lost 9 bases and 4 bases, in that order; junction bases with no gene match: 7. The variable domain in full, with the rest retrieved from reference TRBV19 and TRBJ2-2, is DGGITQSPKYLFRKEGQNVTLSCEQNLNHDAMYWYRQDPGQGLRLIYYSQIVNDFQKGDIAEGYSVSREKKESFPLTVTSAQKNPTAFYLCASTGLAGDFTGELFFGEGSRLTVL.

The rearrangement links TRBV7-3 to TRBJ1-1, with D unclear. Trimming pared 4 bases from V and 2 bases from J, leaving 8 bases between. CDR3 length equals 13 residues. Germline CDR1 SGHTA, CDR2 FQGTGA. The chain's CDR3 is CASSSTTNTEAFF. In nucleotides, the CDR3 is TGTGCCAGCAGCTCGACAACTAACACTGAAGCTTTCTTT.

The V call is TRBV5-1, the J call TRBJ2-2; a weak D match, TRBD2 (5 bases). This CDR3 has 16 residues. Trimming took off 0 bases at V and 0 bases at J, with 9 bases between the two ends. Germline V gene data show CDR1 as SGHRS and CDR2 as YFSETQ. CDR3 loop: CASSLVPGTNTGELFF. CDR3 in DNA: TGCGCCAGCAGCTTGGTACCCGGGACGAACACCGGGGAGCTGTTTTTT.

This rearrangement joins TRBV11-2 to TRBJ2-1, with 7 bases identical to TRBD1. V shed 3 bases and J 0 bases; nucleotides not matched to a gene: 2. This CDR3 comprises 15 residues. Germline loops: CDR1 SGHAT, CDR2 FQNNGV. In DNA form, the CDR3 reads TGTGCCAGCAGCTTTAACAGGGGCTCCTACAATGAGCAGTTCTTC. This sequence encodes CASSFNRGSYNEQFF. Variable domain in full (rest from reference TRBV11-2 and TRBJ2-1): EAGVAQSPRYKIIEKRQSVAFWCNPISGHATLYWYQQILGQGPKLLIQFQNNGVVDDSQLPKDRFSAERLKGVDSTLKIQPAKLEDSAVYLCASSFNRGSYNEQFFGPGTRLTVL.

The CDR3 coding sequence is TGTGCCGCCGCCGGTGAGGTTAATAGCAATCAGCCCCAGCATTTT. Residues: CAAAGEVNSNQPQHF. The chain links TRBV30 to TRBJ1-5; D gene unclear. Trimming cost V 8 bases and J 0 bases, with 17 bases left between them. CDR1 is GTSNPN and CDR2 is SVGIG in the germline V gene (reference sequence). The CDR3 is 15 residues long.

V is TRBV10-3 and J is TRBJ2-7; TRBD1 is a possible D gene (5 bases). CDR1 and CDR2 from the germline V gene are ENHRY and SYGVKD. V was trimmed by 2 bases and J by 2 bases, leaving 7 bases between them. The CDR3 consists of 13 residues. The CDR3 bases are TGTGCCATCAGTGAGACAGGTCCCTACGAGCAGTACTTC. It is translated as CAISETGPYEQYF.

CDR3 sequence: CASSLGQIQETQYF. As DNA, the CDR3 is TGCGCCAGCAGCTTGGGACAGATACAAGAGACCCAGTACTTC. This chain uses TRBV5-1 with TRBJ2-5; weak D call: TRBD1 (5 bases). V lost 0 bases and J 2 bases, leaving 8 bases between the germline ends. CDR3 length equals 14 residues. Germline V gives CDR1 SGHRS, CDR2 YFSETQ.

The CDR3, as DNA: TGTGCCAGCAGCCGCCAGACGGAGGCAGGTGGCTATGGCTACACCTTC. This codes for CASSRQTEAGGYGYTF. The V call is TRBV3-1 (or the pseudogene TRBV3-2), the J call TRBJ1-2; D not resolved. This CDR3 spans 16 amino acids. Trimming took off 4 bases at V and 4 bases at J, with 19 bases between the two ends. Germline assignment: CDR1 LGHDT and CDR2 YNNKEL (reference sequence).

V is TRBV11-2 and J is TRBJ2-3, with D tentatively TRBD1 (5 bases). CDR3 size: 13 residues. Looked up from germline, CDR1 is SGHAT and CDR2 is FQNNGV. Deletions cut 3 bases from V and 2 bases from J, with 6 bases between. CDR3 nucleotide sequence: TGTGCCAGCAGCTTGACAGTCACAGATACGCAGTATTTT. Its protein is CASSLTVTDTQYF.

V usage is TRBV24-1 and J usage is TRBJ2-1; 9 bases are a match to TRBD2. There are 16 residues in the CDR3. CDR1 is KGHDR, CDR2 SFDVKD, per germline. V lost 3 bases and J lost 5; bases outside the gene matches: 7. For the CDR3, the DNA is TGTGCCACCAGTGATCTAGCGGGGACCAGGGACAATGAGCAGTTCTTC. It yields the protein CATSDLAGTRDNEQFF.

About this clone itself: Different DNA sequences within this sample yield the same CDR3. J is TRBJ2-2 and V is TRBV30; TRBD1 might be the D (6 bases). The CDR3 totals 13 residues. Trimming pared 3 bases from V and 3 bases from J, leaving 8 bases between. Germline CDR1 GTSNPN, CDR2 SVGIG (reference sequence). The CDR3 DNA follows: TGTGCCTGGAGAAGACAGGACACCGGGGAGCTGTTTTTT. This translates into CAWRRQDTGELFF.

A note on this clone: This specimen includes other DNA sequences encoding the same CDR3. V and J are TRBV5-1 and TRBJ2-7; 8 positions agree with TRBD2. With 5 bases clipped from V and 2 bases from J, the junction kept 3 bases outside the gene matches. CDR1 and CDR2 from the germline V gene are SGHRS and YFSETQ. The CDR3 is 13 residues long. Written as DNA, the CDR3 is TGCGCCAGCAGTACTAGCGGAACCTACGAGCAGTACTTC. It specifies CASSTSGTYEQYF.

This chain uses TRBV19 with TRBJ2-6; D is perhaps TRBD2 (6 bases). CDR3 length: 16 residues. Germline V gene lookup returns CDR1 LNHDA and CDR2 SQIVND (reference sequence). Trimming took 4 bases from V and 0 from J, leaving 10 bases between them. The CDR3 is CASSTGGYSGANVLTF. The CDR3 bases are TGTGCCAGTAGTACTGGGGGGTACTCTGGGGCCAACGTCCTGACTTTC.

The chain couples TRBV29-1 to TRBJ1-1; no firm D call. The V end lost 1 base, the J end lost 5 bases, and 8 bases lay between the germline ends. The germline V gene has CDR1 SQVTM and CDR2 ANQGSEA. The CDR3 loop spans 12 amino acids. The CDR3 loop reads CSVEVARTEAFF. The CDR3 nucleotides read TGCAGCGTTGAAGTCGCCAGGACTGAAGCTTTCTTT.

V is TRBV3-1 (or the pseudogene TRBV3-2) and J is TRBJ2-1; 13 nucleotides agree with TRBD2. The V segment lost 1 base and the J segment 7 bases; nucleotides outside the gene matches: 4. Per the germline V gene, CDR1 is LGHDT and CDR2 is YNNKEL (reference sequence). The CDR3 is 16 residues long. The CDR3 DNA reads as TGTGCCAGCAGCCAAGGTACTAGCGGGAGGGCGAATGAGCAGTTCTTC. Amino acids: CASSQGTSGRANEQFF.

This chain joins TRBV6-5 and TRBJ1-2; 7 positions agree with TRBD1. CDR3 length: 12 residues. Losses at the gene ends were 6 bases for V and 8 bases for J; bases not matched to a gene: 6. CDR1 and CDR2 (germline): MNHEY, SVGAGI. Here the CDR3 DNA reads TGTGCCAGCAGCTTCGACAGGGAAGGCTACACCTTC. As protein: CASSFDREGYTF.

The CDR3 DNA is TGTGCCAGCAGCCGACGGACAGGGCAACAAGAGACCCAGTACTTC. It codes for CASSRRTGQQETQYF. The gene calls are TRBV5-4 and TRBJ2-5, with TRBD1 identical over 8 bases. The CDR3 totals 15 residues. Germline V gives CDR1 SGHNT, CDR2 YYREEE (reference sequence). V shed 4 bases and J 2 bases; nucleotides not matched to a gene: 7.

The CDR3 coding sequence is TGTGCCAGCAGCTCACGACTGGAAACCTACGAGCAGTACTTC. It is translated as CASSSRLETYEQYF. The V and J genes are TRBV7-2 and TRBJ2-7, with D hard to call. Germline loops: CDR1 SGHTA, CDR2 FQGNSA. The CDR3 runs 14 residues. With 4 bases removed from V and 2 bases from J, the gap between germline ends came to 12 bases.

This chain's CDR3 is CASSLAGFQETQYF. CDR3 in DNA: TGTGCCAGCAGCTTAGCCGGTTTCCAAGAGACCCAGTACTTC. The chain is built from TRBV11-2 and TRBJ2-5, with unresolved D. This CDR3 is built from 14 residues. Trimming shortened V by 1 base and J by 1 base, and 7 bases separated the two germline ends. Germline V gene lookup returns CDR1 SGHAT and CDR2 FQNNGV.

This chain joins TRBV19 and TRBJ1-4; maybe TRBD1 (6 bases). The CDR3 is 15 amino acids. V was trimmed by 1 base and J by 7 bases, leaving 13 bases between them. Germline CDR1 and CDR2: LNHDA and SQIVND (reference sequence). The CDR3 DNA reads as TGTGCCAGTAGTATAGCCCCAGGGGAGAGTGAAAAACTGTTTTTT. It is translated as CASSIAPGESEKLFF. The full variable domain, its missing parts supplied by reference TRBV19 and TRBJ1-4, is DGGITQSPKYLFRKEGQNVTLSCEQNLNHDAMYWYRQDPGQGLRLIYYSQIVNDFQKGDIAEGYSVSREKKESFPLTVTSAQKNPTAFYLCASSIAPGESEKLFFGSGTQLSVL.

The chain uses TRBV12-3 or TRBV12-4 and TRBJ2-1; D gene ambiguous. V was trimmed by 7 bases and J by 3 bases, leaving 4 bases between them. This CDR3 region has 11 residues. The CDR3 sequence is CASIGYNEQFF. The CDR3 nucleotides are TGTGCCAGCATCGGCTACAATGAGCAGTTCTTC.

The rearrangement links TRBV11-2 to TRBJ2-7; D is unclear. This CDR3 contains 15 residues. With 5 bases removed from V and 6 bases from J, the gap between germline ends came to 20 bases. The germline V gene has CDR1 SGHAT and CDR2 FQNNGV. In DNA form, the CDR3 reads TGTGCCAGCAGCCCCCAAACCCAGTCAGCAGGCGAGCAGTACTTC. The encoded protein is CASSPQTQSAGEQYF.

In its sample, this clone was seen a few times. The chain recombines TRBV7-9 with TRBJ2-2, with 13 bases lining up with TRBD2. After removal of 5 bases from V and 8 bases from J, the junction contained 5 bases not matched to a gene. Germline CDR1 reads SEHNR; CDR2 reads FQNEAQ (reference sequence). This CDR3 has 15 amino acids. In DNA, the CDR3 is TGTGCCAGCAGCCTGACTAGCGGGAGGTTTGGGGAGCTGTTTTTT. Residues: CASSLTSGRFGELFF.

This chain joins TRBV19 and TRBJ1-3; no definite D call. CDR3 length equals 14 residues. V lost 4 bases and J lost 0, with 7 bases in between. Per the germline V gene, CDR1 is LNHDA and CDR2 is SQIVND (reference sequence). This chain's CDR3 is CASSTRYSGNTIYF. The CDR3 DNA is TGTGCCAGTAGTACCCGGTACTCTGGAAACACCATATATTTT. Full variable domain (remainder filled in from reference TRBV19 and TRBJ1-3): DGGITQSPKYLFRKEGQNVTLSCEQNLNHDAMYWYRQDPGQGLRLIYYSQIVNDFQKGDIAEGYSVSREKKESFPLTVTSAQKNPTAFYLCASSTRYSGNTIYFGEGSWLTVV.

The chain is built from TRBV5-6 and TRBJ1-4; D unclear. V was shortened by 1 base and J by 4 bases, with 8 bases between the two germline ends. The germline V gene has CDR1 SGHDT and CDR2 YYEEEE. The CDR3 is made up of 14 amino acids. CDR3 protein: CASSLLRFNEKLFF. Here the CDR3 DNA reads TGTGCCAGCAGCTTGCTCAGGTTTAATGAAAAACTGTTTTTT.

Only one count was recorded for this clone. The chain joins TRBV7-9 to TRBJ1-5; 7 nucleotides match TRBD1. The CDR3 is 13 residues long. V dropped 5 bases and J dropped 10; count of bases not matched to a gene: 8. Per the germline V gene, CDR1 is SEHNR and CDR2 is FQNEAQ (reference sequence). CDR3 sequence reads: CASSTTTGSPQHF. The CDR3 nucleotides are TGTGCCAGCAGCACTACGACAGGGTCACCCCAGCATTTT. Looking up the rest from reference TRBV7-9 and TRBJ1-5 gives the full variable domain: DTGVSQNPRHKITKRGQNVTFRCDPISEHNRLYWYRQTLGQGPEFLTYFQNEAQLEKSRLLSDRFSAERPKGSFSTLEIQRTEQGDSAMYLCASSTTTGSPQHFGDGTRLSIL.

The CDR3 sequence is CASSYWGGKGNSPLHF. CDR3 bases: TGTGCCAGCAGTTACTGGGGAGGGAAGGGGAATTCACCCCTCCACTTT. This chain connects TRBV6-5 to TRBJ1-6; D might be TRBD1 (5 bases). Germline V gene sequence: CDR1 MNHEY, CDR2 SVGAGI. The CDR3 covers 16 residues. The V end was cut by 1 base, the J end by 7 bases, with 14 bases between.

The rearrangement joins TRBV5-1 to TRBJ2-1; maybe TRBD2 (6 bases). The length of the CDR3 is 18 residues. V lost 0 bases, J lost 10 bases, and 26 bases lay in between. Germline CDR1 and CDR2: SGHRS and YFSETQ. This CDR3 is CASSLGLGVGSGVEEQFF. CDR3 nucleotide sequence: TGCGCCAGCAGCTTGGGGCTGGGCGTAGGGTCGGGAGTTGAAGAGCAGTTCTTC.

The genes are TRBV28 and TRBJ2-3; 10 positions agree with TRBD2. The V gene end was trimmed by 4 bases and the J gene end by 4 bases; junction bases not matched to a gene: 8. Germline CDR1 reads MDHEN; CDR2 reads SYDVKM. The length of the CDR3 is 16 residues. CDR3 in DNA: TGTGCCAGCAGTTCCCCAGCGGGAGGGGGTCCAGATACGCAGTATTTT. It codes for CASSSPAGGGPDTQYF.

V gene TRBV19 combines with J gene TRBJ1-6, with D hard to call. Trimming removed 9 bases from V and 6 bases from J, with 12 bases in between. The CDR3 covers 13 residues. Germline assignment: CDR1 LNHDA and CDR2 SQIVND (reference sequence). In nucleotides, the CDR3 is TGTGCCAGCCGTACGGCGGTTAATTCACCCCTCCACTTT. It codes for CASRTAVNSPLHF.

A single count supports this clone. The gene calls are TRBV18 and TRBJ2-3; possibly TRBD2 for D (5 bases). Trimming cost V 0 bases and J 1 base, with 8 bases left between them. The germline V gene encodes CDR1 KGHSH and CDR2 LQKENI. This CDR3 comprises 15 residues. CDR3 sequence reads: CASSPPREGTDTQYF. For the CDR3, the DNA is TGTGCCAGCTCACCACCGAGGGAAGGCACAGATACGCAGTATTTT.